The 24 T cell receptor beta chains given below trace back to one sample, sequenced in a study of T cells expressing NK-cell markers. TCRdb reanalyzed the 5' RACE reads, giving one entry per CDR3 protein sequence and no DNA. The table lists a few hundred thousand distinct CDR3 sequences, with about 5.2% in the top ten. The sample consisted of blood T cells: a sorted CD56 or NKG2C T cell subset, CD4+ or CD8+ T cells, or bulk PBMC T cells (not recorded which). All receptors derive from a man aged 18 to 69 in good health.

CDR3 in amino acids: CSASSADTYTYEQYF. The chain carries TRBV20-1 and TRBJ2-7; as DNA is missing, the TRBD2 call by TCRdb cannot be tested. The CDR3 spans 15 residues. From germline, CDR1 is DFQATT and CDR2 SNEGSKA (reference sequence).

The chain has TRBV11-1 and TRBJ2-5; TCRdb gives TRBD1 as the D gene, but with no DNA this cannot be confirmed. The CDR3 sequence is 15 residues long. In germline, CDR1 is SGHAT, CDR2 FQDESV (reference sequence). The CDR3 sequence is CASSLEAGPQETQYF.

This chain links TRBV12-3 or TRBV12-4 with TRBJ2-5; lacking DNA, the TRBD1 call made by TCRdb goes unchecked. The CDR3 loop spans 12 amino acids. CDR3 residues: CASAPGPRTQYF.

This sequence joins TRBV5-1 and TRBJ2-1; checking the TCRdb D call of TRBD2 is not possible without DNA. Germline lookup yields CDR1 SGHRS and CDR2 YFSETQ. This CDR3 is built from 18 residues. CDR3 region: CASSSTEGAGLAVDEQFF. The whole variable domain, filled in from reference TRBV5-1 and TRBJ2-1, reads KAGVTQTPRYLIKTRGQQVTLSCSPISGHRSVSWYQQTPGQGLQFLFEYFSETQRNKGNFPGRFSGRQFSNSRSEMNVSTLELGDSALYLCASSSTEGAGLAVDEQFFGPGTRLTVL.

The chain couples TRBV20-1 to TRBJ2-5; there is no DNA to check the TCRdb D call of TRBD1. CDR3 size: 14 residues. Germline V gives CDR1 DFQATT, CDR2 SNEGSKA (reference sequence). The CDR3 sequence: CSASPLYHRETQYF.

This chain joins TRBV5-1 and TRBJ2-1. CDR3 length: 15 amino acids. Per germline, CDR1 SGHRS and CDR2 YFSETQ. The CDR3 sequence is CASSLGESRVSEQFF.

Here the CDR3 reads CASRRRDRFETLAKNIQYF. The rearrangement links TRBV7-3 to TRBJ2-4; no DNA is available, so the TRBD1 call from TCRdb remains unchecked. CDR1 is SGHTA, CDR2 FQGTGA, per germline. This CDR3 spans 19 amino acids.

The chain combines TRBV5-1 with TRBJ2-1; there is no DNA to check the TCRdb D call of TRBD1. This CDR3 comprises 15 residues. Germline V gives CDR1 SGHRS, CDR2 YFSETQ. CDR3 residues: CASSFRDRGQDEQFF. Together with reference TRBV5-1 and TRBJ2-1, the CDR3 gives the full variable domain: KAGVTQTPRYLIKTRGQQVTLSCSPISGHRSVSWYQQTPGQGLQFLFEYFSETQRNKGNFPGRFSGRQFSNSRSEMNVSTLELGDSALYLCASSFRDRGQDEQFFGPGTRLTVL.

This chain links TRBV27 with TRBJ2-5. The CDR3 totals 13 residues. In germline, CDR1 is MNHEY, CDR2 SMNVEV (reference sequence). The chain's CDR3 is CASSLLFEETQYF.

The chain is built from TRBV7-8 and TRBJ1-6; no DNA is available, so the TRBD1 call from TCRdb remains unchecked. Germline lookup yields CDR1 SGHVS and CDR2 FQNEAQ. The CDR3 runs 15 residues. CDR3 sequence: CASSGRTGLNSPLHF. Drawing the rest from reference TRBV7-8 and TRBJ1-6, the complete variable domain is GAGVSQSPRYKVAKRGQDVALRCDPISGHVSLFWYQQALGQGPEFLTYFQNEAQLDKSGLPSDRFFAERPEGSVSTLKIQRTQQEDSAVYLCASSGRTGLNSPLHFGNGTRLTVT.

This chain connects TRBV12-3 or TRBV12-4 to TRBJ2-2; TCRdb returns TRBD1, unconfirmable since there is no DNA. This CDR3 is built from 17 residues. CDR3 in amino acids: CASSLRAGAANTGELFF.

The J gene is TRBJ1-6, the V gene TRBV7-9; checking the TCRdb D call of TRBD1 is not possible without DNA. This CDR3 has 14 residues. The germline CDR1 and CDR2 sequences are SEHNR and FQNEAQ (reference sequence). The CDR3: CASSTDSKYSPLHF.

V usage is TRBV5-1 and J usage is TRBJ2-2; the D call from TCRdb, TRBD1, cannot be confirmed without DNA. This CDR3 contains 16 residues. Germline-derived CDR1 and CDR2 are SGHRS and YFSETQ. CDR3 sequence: CASSLVSGAGTGELFF.

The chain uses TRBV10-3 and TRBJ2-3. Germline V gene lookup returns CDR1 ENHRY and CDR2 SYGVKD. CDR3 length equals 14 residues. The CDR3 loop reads CAISHSLFTDTQYF.

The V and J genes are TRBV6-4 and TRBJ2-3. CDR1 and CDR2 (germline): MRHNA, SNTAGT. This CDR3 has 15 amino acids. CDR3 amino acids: CASSEFSASTDTQYF.

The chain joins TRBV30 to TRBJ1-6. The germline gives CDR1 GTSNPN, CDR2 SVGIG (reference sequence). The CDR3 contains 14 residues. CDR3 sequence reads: CAWSVRGGNSPLHF.

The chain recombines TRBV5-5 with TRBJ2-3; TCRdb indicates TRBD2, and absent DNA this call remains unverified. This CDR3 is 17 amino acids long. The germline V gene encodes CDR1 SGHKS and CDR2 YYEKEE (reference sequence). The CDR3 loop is CASSLRFGAGGTDTQYF.

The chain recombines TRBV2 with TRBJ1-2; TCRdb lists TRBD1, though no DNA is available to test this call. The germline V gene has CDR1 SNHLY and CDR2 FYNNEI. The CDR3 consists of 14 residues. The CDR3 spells CASGATGGPYGYTF.

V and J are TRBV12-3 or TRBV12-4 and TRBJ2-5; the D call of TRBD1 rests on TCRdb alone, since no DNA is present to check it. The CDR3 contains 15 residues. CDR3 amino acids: CASSKTRASQETQYF.

The CDR3 is CSASHPSGVYNEQFF. This chain links TRBV20-1 with TRBJ2-1. Per germline, CDR1 DFQATT and CDR2 SNEGSKA (reference sequence). The CDR3 runs to 15 residues.

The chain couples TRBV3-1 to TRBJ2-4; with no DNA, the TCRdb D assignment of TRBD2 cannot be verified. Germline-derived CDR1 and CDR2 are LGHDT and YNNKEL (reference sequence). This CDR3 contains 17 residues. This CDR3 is CASSQRGAQRAKNIQYF. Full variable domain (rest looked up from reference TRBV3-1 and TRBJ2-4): DTAVSQTPKYLVTQMGNDKSIKCEQNLGHDTMYWYKQDSKKFLKIMFSYNNKELIINETVPNRFSPKSPDKAHLNLHINSLELGDSAVYFCASSQRGAQRAKNIQYFGAGTRLSVL.

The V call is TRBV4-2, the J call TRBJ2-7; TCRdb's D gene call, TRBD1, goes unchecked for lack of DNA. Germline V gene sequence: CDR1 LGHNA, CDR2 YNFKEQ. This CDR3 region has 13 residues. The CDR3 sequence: CASSQGQYYEQYF.

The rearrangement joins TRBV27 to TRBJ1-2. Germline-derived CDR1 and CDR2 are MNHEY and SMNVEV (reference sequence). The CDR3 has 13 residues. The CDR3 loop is CASSFQIYGGYTF.

This chain's CDR3 is CASSQVKTSVYF. The rearrangement uses TRBV3-1 and TRBJ2-3; the TRBD2 assignment by TCRdb is unverifiable without DNA. The CDR3 is 12 residues long. Germline CDR1 and CDR2: LGHDT and YNNKEL (reference sequence).